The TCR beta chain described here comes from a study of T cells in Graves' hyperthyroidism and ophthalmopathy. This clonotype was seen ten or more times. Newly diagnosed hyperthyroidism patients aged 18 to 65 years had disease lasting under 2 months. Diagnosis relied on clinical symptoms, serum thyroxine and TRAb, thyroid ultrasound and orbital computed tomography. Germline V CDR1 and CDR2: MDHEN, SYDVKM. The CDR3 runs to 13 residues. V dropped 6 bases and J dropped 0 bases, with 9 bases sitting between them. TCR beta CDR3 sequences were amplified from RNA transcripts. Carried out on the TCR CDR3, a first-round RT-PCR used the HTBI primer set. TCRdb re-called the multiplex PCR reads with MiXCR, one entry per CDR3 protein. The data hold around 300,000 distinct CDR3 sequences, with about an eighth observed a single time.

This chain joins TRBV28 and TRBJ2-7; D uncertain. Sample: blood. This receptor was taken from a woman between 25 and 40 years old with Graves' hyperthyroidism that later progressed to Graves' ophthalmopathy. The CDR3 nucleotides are TGTGCCAGCAGCACGTGGGGCTCCTACGAGCAGTACTTC. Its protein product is CASSTWGSYEQYF.